Listed below are T cell receptor beta chains from one sample, sequenced in a study of breast tumors, draining lymph nodes, adjacent tissues. TCRdb re-analysed the multiplex PCR reads in MiXCR, keeping a single row per CDR3 protein. Counted here are around 230,000 distinct CDR3 sequences, less than 35% occurring once; the ten biggest clones make up roughly 3.5%. Sequenced input: axillary lymph node tissue. Receptor source: a female donor with breast cancer. Some clones in this sample may be carry-over from other donors' samples. CDR3s include the opening cysteine and the closing phenylalanine or tryptophan.

cdr3_length | v_call | cdr3_aa
15 | TRBV27 | CASSQTRTGVQPQHF
17 | TRBV27 | CASRTDSLSSYNSPLHF
17 | TRBV19 | CASSIFAPGLESYEQYF
17 | TRBV15 | CATSRGVTGGITDTQYF
15 | TRBV19 | CASSVQAGATDTQYF
15 | TRBV6-2/TRBV6-3 | CASSRQGTNTGELFF
14 | TRBV7-6 | CASSLTGGADTQYF
13 | TRBV10-2 | CASSDPGAYEQYF
16 | TRBV27 | CASRKGSGGYNSPLHF
13 | TRBV20-1 | CSARAGGNQPQHF
16 | TRBV7-2 | CASSLRLAGGQETQYF
16 | TRBV20-1 | CSAHKPGRVQTQPQHF
14 | TRBV19 | CASSPDPGANVLTF
13 | TRBV28 | CASIGLAKNIQYF
12 | TRBV6-5 | CASSPQGGTQYF
14 | TRBV6-2/TRBV6-3 | CASSSPTVGYGYTF
14 | TRBV29-1 | CSVELTSGSDTQYF
23 | TRBV5-5 | CAHPEDSSFYICSASPLPGGYTF
15 | TRBV20-1 | CSARRTRTGNYEQFF
14 | TRBV9 | CASSVGGLAETQYF
15 | TRBV5-1 | CASSLDSQKSNEQFF
14 | TRBV15 | CATRGSSSTGELFF
11 | TRBV4-2 | CASSQGFEQFF
13 | TRBV2 | CASSAPTSYEQYF
17 | TRBV3-1 | CASSQDLLGLNTGELFF
14 | TRBV7-6 | CAGSPGLAANEQFF
13 | TRBV6-5 | CASSYRPYETQYF
15 | TRBV12-5 | CASALGTANTGELFF
14 | TRBV11-3 | CASSSRHAPEGLFF
15 | TRBV2 | CASSAGLGLSYEQYF
11 | TRBV12-3/TRBV12-4 | CASSFRNEQYF
17 | TRBV27 | CASSLRGDRSYNSPLHF
13 | TRBV9 | CASSVAGSDTQYF
16 | TRBV7-9 | CASSPRTSHFSYEQYF
14 | TRBV18 | CASSPRGGPYEQYF
13 | TRBV20-1 | CSAFPLSTDTQYF
16 | TRBV9 | CASSVKGRGNTDTQYF
17 | TRBV2 | CASSDPRDRGLQETQYF
15 | TRBV5-1 | CASSAKRGRSGELFF
18 | TRBV6-6 | CASSPIPPDRADGNTIYF
15 | TRBV5-6 | CASSWGQDTRNTIYF
19 | TRBV5-1 | CASSPGTGGRFGPNEKLFF